The rows below give T cell receptor beta chains drawn from one sample of a study of beta chain features in type 1 diabetes. Generated by immunoSEQ multiplex PCR, the TCRdb table keeps only in-frame clones and is missing some. The sample gives 250,000 or so clones, roughly 14% of which show up once; approximately 0.021% is in the top ten. The sample consisted of naive CD4+ T cells from blood. The receptors were gathered from a man aged 25-45 years with type 1 diabetes. Both conserved end residues are part of each CDR3. A row's size may be missing; if present it is once, few, many or a size class.

TRBJ2-1 | few | TRBV6-5 | CASWEPLRDEQFF
TRBJ1-1 | NA | TRBV6-1 | CASSGNTEAFF
TRBJ2-1 | few | TRBV7-2 | CASSRTSLSNEQFF
TRBJ2-6 | few | TRBV27 | CASSSTGAGANVLTF
TRBJ2-4 | few | TRBV9 | CASSGGLANVNIQYF
TRBJ2-5 | NA | TRBV19 | CASRHQGLETQYF
TRBJ2-4 | few | TRBV7-6 | CASSLRLAGDVNIQYF
TRBJ2-1 | NA | TRBV30 | CAWTDTNEQFF
TRBJ2-7 | NA | TRBV5-4 | CASSLFGTSGFYEQYF
TRBJ2-3 | few | TRBV7-9 | CASSFSSDTQYF
TRBJ2-3 | few | TRBV9 | CASSLPSGSGLTDTQYF
TRBJ2-3 | few | TRBV10-3 | CAISPGLAGGPPDTQYF
TRBJ1-5 | NA | TRBV5-1 | CASSLEGTDYQPQHF
TRBJ2-7 | NA | TRBV7-8 | CASRPNSGRVSYEQYF
TRBJ2-7 | NA | TRBV10-3 | CAISDGQKGGQYF
TRBJ2-3 | NA | TRBV4-1 | CASSQDRTDTQYF
TRBJ2-7 | NA | TRBV4-2 | CASSQDQTGAIYEQYF
TRBJ2-5 | NA | TRBV15 | CATGKRFQETQYF
TRBJ1-2 | NA | TRBV19 | CATYTGSLNYGYTF
TRBJ2-1 | few | TRBV6-6 | CASSLGYSEQFF
TRBJ2-2 | NA | TRBV6-6 | CASTPTGGGELFF
TRBJ1-4 | few | TRBV25-1 | CASIPGAGEKLFF
TRBJ1-1 | NA | TRBV19 | CASRLTGRAFF
TRBJ1-5 | NA | TRBV9 | CASSVSGGWNQPQHF
TRBJ1-2 | NA | TRBV6-5 | CASSYDPGGGYGYTF
TRBJ2-7 | few | TRBV5-6 | CASSIRGLSSYEQYF
TRBJ1-4 | few | TRBV7-6 | CASSSTGTGSLGEKLFF
TRBJ2-3 | NA | TRBV5-4 | CASSVGLAGRTDTQYF
TRBJ2-1 | few | TRBV4-1 | CASSQDWDRGPNSRFF
TRBJ2-3 | few | TRBV7-8 | CASSLDGLASDTQYF
TRBJ2-1 | few | TRBV11-2 | CASSVDWLNEQFF
TRBJ2-1 | few | TRBV9 | CASSTAGGHNEQFF
TRBJ1-4 | NA | TRBV5-1 | CASKAAPFNEKLFF
TRBJ2-1 | few | TRBV5-1 | CASSSGDSNNEQFF
TRBJ1-4 | once | TRBV19 | CATRRDRGDEKLFF
TRBJ2-2 | NA | TRBV11-2 | CASSLPSWYREFAGELFF